What follows is one TCR beta chain and its context. These data come from a study of blood T cell repertoires in COVID-19. Study as a whole: The origin of the acute and convalescent COVID-19 samples was the United States, Italy and Spain. T cells, B-cell-depleted T cells, or PBMCs supplied cDNA or gDNA.

Authors' data handling: Cell counts per sample came from amplifying reference gene primers. Here immunoSEQ multiplex PCR was the method, and the copy in TCRdb shows in-frame clones only, minus some. V, J and clone size are those of that table, while D and trimming were read from the DNA. The repertoire holds about 41,000 clones, with 70% to 90% as singletons. This CDR3 comprises 17 residues. Looked up from germline, CDR1 is KGHSH and CDR2 is LQKENI. V shed 3 bases and J shed 4 bases, with 21 bases lying between them. The chain is built from TRBV18 and TRBJ1-2, with D tentatively TRBD1 (5 bases). The TCR originated in a man aged 55 to 70 with acute or convalescent COVID-19. Sequences were obtained from peripheral blood. The CDR3 bases are TGTGCCAGCTCACCGTCTCAACAGGTCGGACTATCCTATGGCTACACCTTC. Translation: CASSPSQQVGLSYGYTF.